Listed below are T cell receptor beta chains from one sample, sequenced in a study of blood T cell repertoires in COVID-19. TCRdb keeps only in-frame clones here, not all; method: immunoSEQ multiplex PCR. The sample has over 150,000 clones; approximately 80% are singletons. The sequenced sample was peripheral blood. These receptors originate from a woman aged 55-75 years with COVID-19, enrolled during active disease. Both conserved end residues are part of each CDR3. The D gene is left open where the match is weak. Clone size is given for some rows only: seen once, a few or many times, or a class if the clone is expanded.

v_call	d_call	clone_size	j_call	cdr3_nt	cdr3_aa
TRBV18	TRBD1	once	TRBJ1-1	TGTGCCAGCTCACCAGGGACAGGAAGAAACACTGAAGCTTTCTTT	CASSPGTGRNTEAFF
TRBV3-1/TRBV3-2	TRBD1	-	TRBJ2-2	TGTGCCAGCAGCCGGGACAGGGGGACCGGGGAGCTGTTTTTT	CASSRDRGTGELFF
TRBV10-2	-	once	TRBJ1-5	TGCGCCAGCAGTGACCCAGGGAACAATCAGCCCCAGCATTTT	CASSDPGNNQPQHF
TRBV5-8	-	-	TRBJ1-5	TGTGCCAGCAGCGTGGCCCAGGGGCGGGTTCAGCCCCAGCATTTT	CASSVAQGRVQPQHF
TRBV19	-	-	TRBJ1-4	TGTGCCAGCCGGGGGGGGGAAAAACTGTTTTTT	CASRGGEKLFF
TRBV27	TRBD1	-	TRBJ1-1	TGTGCCAGCAGTACCCGACAGGGGGGTACTGAAGCTTTCTTT	CASSTRQGGTEAFF
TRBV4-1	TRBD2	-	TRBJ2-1	TGCGCCAGCATGGGGGGGTCTCTGGATGAGCAGTTCTTC	CASMGGSLDEQFF
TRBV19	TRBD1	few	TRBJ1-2	TGTGCCAGTAGCAGAGGTCCGGGACAGGACGCAGGCTACACCTTC	CASSRGPGQDAGYTF
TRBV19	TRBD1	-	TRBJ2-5	TGTGCCAGTAGTAGCCCGGGACAGCCGAGGGAGACCCAGTACTTC	CASSSPGQPRETQYF
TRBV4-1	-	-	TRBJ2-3	TGCGCCACCAGGGGCGCGGATACGCAGTATTTT	CATRGADTQYF
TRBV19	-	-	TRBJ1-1	TGTGCCAGTAGTATAGTAGGGGCCCGGAACACTGAAGCTTTCTTT	CASSIVGARNTEAFF
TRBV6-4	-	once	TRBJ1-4	TGTGCCAGCAGTTTGACAGCTTCTAATGAAAAACTGTTTTTT	CASSLTASNEKLFF
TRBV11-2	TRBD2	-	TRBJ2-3	TGTGCCAGCAGCTTAGTAGGGCGGGAGGTAGATACGCAGTATTTT	CASSLVGREVDTQYF
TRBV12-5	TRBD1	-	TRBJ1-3	TGTGCTAGTGGTTTGGGGGCAGGGGGAGCTGGAAACACCATATATTTT	CASGLGAGGAGNTIYF
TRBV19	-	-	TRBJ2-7	TGTGCCAGTAGTCCAGTTTTGGCAGGTTCCTACGAGCAGTACTTC	CASSPVLAGSYEQYF
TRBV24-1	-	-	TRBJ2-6	TGTGCCACCAGTAAGACAGGCCTCTCTGGGGCCAACGTCCTGACTTTC	CATSKTGLSGANVLTF
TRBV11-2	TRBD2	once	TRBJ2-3	TGTGCCAGCCTGGCGGGGGTCACAGATACGCAGTATTTT	CASLAGVTDTQYF
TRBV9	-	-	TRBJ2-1	TGTGCCAGCAGCGCAACTTCGGGTCTCTACAATGAGCAGTTCTTC	CASSATSGLYNEQFF
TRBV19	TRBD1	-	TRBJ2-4	TGTGCCAGTAGTCTAGGACAGGGCAAAAACATTCAGTACTTC	CASSLGQGKNIQYF
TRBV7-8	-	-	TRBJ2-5	TGTGCCAGCAGCTTACACCGAGCGATGGGGGGCCAAGAGACCCAGTACTTC	CASSLHRAMGGQETQYF
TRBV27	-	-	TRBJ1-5	TGTGCCAGCGGGAGGGGGAATCAGCCCCAGCATTTT	CASGRGNQPQHF
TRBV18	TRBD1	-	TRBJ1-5	TGTGCCAGCTCACCACTGGGACAGGGAAGCAATCAGCCCCAGCATTTT	CASSPLGQGSNQPQHF
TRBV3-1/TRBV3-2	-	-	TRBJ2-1	TGTGCCAGCAGCCAAGTTCCAGGGTCCAATGAGCAGTTCTTC	CASSQVPGSNEQFF
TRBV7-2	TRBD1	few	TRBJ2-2	TGTGCCAGCAGCTTCCTGACAGGGGGCGGCACCGGGGAGCTGTTTTTT	CASSFLTGGGTGELFF
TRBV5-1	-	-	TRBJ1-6	TGCGCCAGCAGCCATTGGGGGCAGCTCAATTCACCCCTCCACTTT	CASSHWGQLNSPLHF
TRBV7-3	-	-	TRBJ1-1	TGTGCCAGCAGCTTTCTGGGACAGAACACTGAAGCTTTCTTT	CASSFLGQNTEAFF
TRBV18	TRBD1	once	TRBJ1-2	TGTGCCAGCTCACTAAACAGGGGGGACCTCTATGGCTACACCTTC	CASSLNRGDLYGYTF
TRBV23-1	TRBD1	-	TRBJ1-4	TGCGCCAGCAAAACCTGGACAGGGTCAAAACTGTTTTTT	CASKTWTGSKLFF
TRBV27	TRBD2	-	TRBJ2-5	TGTGCCAGCAGTTTACTAGCGGGAGGCCAAGAGACCCAGTACTTC	CASSLLAGGQETQYF
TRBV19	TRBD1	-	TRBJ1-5	TGTGCCAGCTCGGAGGGACAGGGATATCAGCCCCAGCATTTT	CASSEGQGYQPQHF
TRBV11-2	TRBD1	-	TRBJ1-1	TGTGCCAGCAGCTTTCAGGGGGCACTCACTGAAGCTTTCTTT	CASSFQGALTEAFF
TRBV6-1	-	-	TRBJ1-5	TGTGCCAGCAGTGAAGTCATGGGGCTAGGCAATCAGCCCCAGCATTTT	CASSEVMGLGNQPQHF
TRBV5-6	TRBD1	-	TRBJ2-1	TGTGCCAGCAGCTTGAGGGCCGGGACAGGGCCCTACAATGAGCAGTTCTTC	CASSLRAGTGPYNEQFF
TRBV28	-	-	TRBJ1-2	TGTGCCAGCAGTCCACCGGGGCAGGGGCAAGCTAACTATGGCTACACCTTC	CASSPPGQGQANYGYTF
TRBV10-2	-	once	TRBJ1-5	TGCGCCAGCAGTGAGTCAAGCGGGGGAAATCAGCCCCAGCATTTT	CASSESSGGNQPQHF
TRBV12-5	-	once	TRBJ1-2	TGTGCTAGTGGTTTGGTACCGAACTTGGGCGGCTACACCTTC	CASGLVPNLGGYTF
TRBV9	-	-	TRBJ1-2	TGTGCCAGCAGCGTAGCCACCTCCCAGCGTAGGGGTGGCTACACCTTC	CASSVATSQRRGGYTF
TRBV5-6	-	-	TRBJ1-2	TGTGCCAGCAGCTTCTGGGGGCAAAACTATGGCTACACCTTC	CASSFWGQNYGYTF